This record covers a single T cell receptor beta chain. Its antigen is not identified. The data were obtained in a study of T cells after posttransplantation cyclophosphamide. Libraries were prepared by immunoSEQ multiplex PCR; TCRdb keeps only in-frame clonotypes and omits some of them. The sample holds some 7,000 clones, over 85% seen once. General study results and limits: Donor-recipient repertoire similarity was low at 1-2 months, rising over year one. Skin or GI-infiltrating T cells shared few TRB sequences with blood. Recipient CMV seropositivity and CMV reactivation strongly tracked TRB clonality.

Cyclophosphamide on days +3 and +4 followed busulfan-fludarabine conditioning and a marrow graft. V shed 5 bases and J 6 bases; nucleotides not matched to a gene: 11. This CDR3 spans 15 amino acids. The V gene's germline CDR1 is MDHEN and CDR2 SYDVKM. This specimen was CD8+ T cells sorted from blood, taken after allogeneic stem cell transplant with posttransplant cyclophosphamide. V is TRBV28 and J is TRBJ1-1, with 8 bases that match TRBD1. The source of this sequence is a male patient over 55 who received an allogeneic stem cell transplant from a related donor and was CMV-positive. Some of the T cells might come from the graft donor. Here the CDR3 DNA reads TGTGCCAGCAGTCTCGGACAGGGTCTAGCTGCTGAAGCTTTCTTT. It translates to CASSLGQGLAAEAFF.